This T cell receptor (beta chain) was sequenced during a study of T-cell reconstitution after alpha-beta-depleted transplantation in children. TCRbeta library preparation incorporated unique molecular identifiers. TCRdb re-called the PCR reads through MiXCR, storing one row per CDR3 protein. Altogether about 260,000 distinct CDR3 sequences are present, approximately 8.9% being singletons, with the ten largest covering 6.3%. This clonotype was detected ten times or more. The material was PBMCs, mostly from graft donor cells, obtained 180 days after TCRalphabeta/CD19-depleted stem cell transplant. The source is a male patient aged 10-17 years who had a stem cell transplant for acute lymphoblastic leukemia, so the T cells may come from the graft donor.

The CDR3 nucleotides are TGTGCCAGCAGTCCAGGGGGTTGGACCGGGGAGCTGTTTTTT. Translating it yields CASSPGGWTGELFF. The rearrangement uses TRBV12-3 or TRBV12-4 and TRBJ2-2, with 7 bases aligning to TRBD1. J lost 5 bases, V lost 5 bases, and 5 bases had no gene match. The CDR3 extends over 14 amino acids.